This TCR beta chain comes out of a study of technical replicates of blood from several donors. J was trimmed by 0 bases and V by 4 bases; bases with no gene match: 9. The CDR3 loop spans 16 amino acids. CDR1 is SGHAT and CDR2 is FQNNGV in the germline V gene. Repertoires were generated with immunoSEQ multiplex PCR, while TCRdb's copy carries only in-frame clones and drops some. The sample holds around 50,000 clones, roughly 95% seen once. The source of this sequence is a human donor in good health. V is TRBV11-2 and J is TRBJ2-7, with 7 nucleotides matching TRBD1. The sample taken for sequencing was T cells isolated from PBMCs. The CDR3 spells CASSYREGAISYEQYF. Written as DNA, the CDR3 is TGTGCCAGCAGCTATAGAGAGGGGGCCATCTCCTACGAGCAGTACTTC.